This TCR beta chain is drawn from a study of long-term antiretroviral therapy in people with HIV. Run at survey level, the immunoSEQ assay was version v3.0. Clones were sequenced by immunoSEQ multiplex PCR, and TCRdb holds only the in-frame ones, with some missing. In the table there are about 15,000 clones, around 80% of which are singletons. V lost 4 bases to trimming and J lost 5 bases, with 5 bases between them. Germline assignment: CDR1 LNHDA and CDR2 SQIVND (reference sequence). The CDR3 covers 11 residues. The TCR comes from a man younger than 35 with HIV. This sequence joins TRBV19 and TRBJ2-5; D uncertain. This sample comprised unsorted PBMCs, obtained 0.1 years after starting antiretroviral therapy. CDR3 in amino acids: CASSSEETQYF. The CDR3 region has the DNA TGTGCCAGTAGTAGCGAGGAGACCCAGTACTTC.